This TCR beta chain was obtained from a study of T cell repertoires in cytomegalovirus infection. The overall study: Through public TCR beta signatures, both CMV infection and matching HLA type were indicated.

In TCRdb, the reads were re-called with MiXCR into one record per CDR3 protein. This repertoire shows 200,000 to 250,000 distinct CDR3 sequences, around 6.4% found once; its top ten account for about 6%. Study-level results: Summed frequency of shared TCR beta families picked out CMV carriers who also had the relevant HLA.

Trimming removed 6 bases from V and 1 base from J; junction bases left unmatched: 16. The CDR3 spans 18 residues. Ten or more counts support this clonotype. Its target is not known. This clonotype originated in a human donor in good health (CMV status not recorded). Some clones in this sample may be carry-over from other donors' samples. This chain uses TRBV12-3 or TRBV12-4 with TRBJ2-5; 8 bases are shared with TRBD2. Sequencing was performed on PBMCs. The CDR3 here is CASSPLKSVGGAQETQYF. The CDR3 nucleotides read TGTGCCAGCAGCCCCCTCAAGAGCGTCGGGGGGGCCCAAGAGACCCAGTACTTC.